The 30 T cell receptor beta chains presented below share a single source sample, sequenced in a study of shared clonotypes between healthy human individuals. Assay used: immunoSEQ multiplex PCR; TCRdb lists only in-frame clones, some missing. Counted here are 450,000 to 500,000 clones, 65% to 85% occurring once; the ten biggest clones make up 10% to 15%. Sequenced: PBMCs. Receptors were obtained from a middle-aged woman in good health. Some clones in this sample may be carry-over from other donors' samples.

This clone has a single count. The chain has TRBV2 and TRBJ1-1, with D hard to call. The ends were cut back, 4 bases at V and 1 base at J, with 13 bases in the middle. The CDR3 has 15 amino acids. CDR1 and CDR2 from the germline V gene are SNHLY and FYNNEI. The CDR3 nucleotides read TGTGCCAGCAGTGTCTCGGCCAGAGGGAACACTGAAGCTTTCTTT. This gives the protein CASSVSARGNTEAFF.

V is TRBV18 and J is TRBJ2-6; no clear D. In germline, CDR1 is KGHSH, CDR2 LQKENI. V was clipped by 4 bases and J by 2 bases, with 12 bases between them. The CDR3 spans 16 residues. The CDR3 sequence is CASSLGIGTGANVLTF. In DNA form, the CDR3 reads TGTGCCAGCTCACTCGGCATAGGTACTGGGGCCAACGTCCTGACTTTC.

With respect to this clone: It is likely a read error: a sequence one base away is far more abundant. The V and J genes are TRBV10-3 and TRBJ1-2; TRBD1 aligns across 7 bases. V lost 11 bases, J lost 8 bases, and 11 bases stayed unmatched. Per the germline V gene, CDR1 is ENHRY and CDR2 is SYGVKD. The CDR3 length is 12 residues. The CDR3 DNA reads as TGTGCCTCGTTGAGACAGGGTCGGGGCTACACCTTC. Translating it yields CASLRQGRGYTF.

This clone was counted a few times. The chain joins TRBV9 to TRBJ2-7; no firm D call. The CDR3 contains 14 residues. Germline V CDR1 and CDR2: SGDLS, YYNGEE. Between the trimmed V and J ends, which lost 4 bases and 0 bases, there was a span of 11 bases. The CDR3 DNA reads as TGTGCCAGCAGCCCCCAGGTGTCCTCCTACGAGCAGTACTTC. This codes for CASSPQVSSYEQYF.

The chain is built from TRBV10-3 and TRBJ1-3, with unresolved D. V gave up 2 bases and J gave up 0 bases, with 5 bases separating them. CDR1 and CDR2 (germline): ENHRY, SYGVKD. The CDR3 covers 14 residues. CDR3 loop: CAISEPRSGNTIYF. CDR3 sequence (DNA): TGTGCCATCAGTGAGCCCCGCTCTGGAAACACCATATATTTT.

The chain has TRBV28 and TRBJ1-5; D is undetermined. The CDR3 spans 14 residues. V shed 2 bases and J shed 7 bases, with 12 bases lying between them. Germline V gene data show CDR1 as MDHEN and CDR2 as SYDVKM. CDR3 in DNA: TGTGCCAGCAGTTTAGAGGCAGGCGGGCAGCCCCAGCATTTT. Translated, it gives CASSLEAGGQPQHF.

This clone appeared a single time. The J gene is TRBJ2-2, the V gene TRBV4-1; 10 nucleotides line up with TRBD1. This CDR3 spans 18 amino acids. CDR1 and CDR2 from the germline V gene are MGHRA and YSYEKL. The V segment lost 0 bases and the J segment 6 bases; nucleotides outside the gene matches: 10. The CDR3, as DNA: TGCGCCAGCAGCCAAGATGGGGGCGGGACAGGGGTTTCCGGGGAGCTGTTTTTT. It is translated as CASSQDGGGTGVSGELFF.

V is TRBV6-1 and J is TRBJ2-3, with 8 bases aligning to TRBD2. Germline CDR1 reads MNHNS; CDR2 reads SASEGT. The CDR3 spans 14 residues. The trim removed 7 bases at V and 4 bases at J, leaving 7 bases unmatched. The CDR3 region is CASTPSGRPDTQYF. In nucleotides, the CDR3 is TGTGCCAGCACTCCCAGCGGGAGACCAGATACGCAGTATTTT.

The chain uses TRBV2 and TRBJ1-2, with D hard to call. The V gene's germline CDR1 is SNHLY and CDR2 FYNNEI. The CDR3 runs 12 residues. V was clipped by 6 bases and J by 4 bases, with 9 bases between them. Here the CDR3 DNA reads TGTGCCAGCAGGGGCCCCAGCTATGGCTACACCTTC. Encoded protein: CASRGPSYGYTF.

On this clone: It differs at one base from a far larger clone, so likely a read error. This chain uses TRBV5-4 with TRBJ1-3; D perhaps matches TRBD1 (6 bases). The CDR3 totals 16 residues. The germline gives CDR1 SGHNT, CDR2 YYREEE (reference sequence). The CDR3 loop reads CVSSWGTRASGNTIYF. DNA of the CDR3: TGTGTCAGCAGCTGGGGGACAAGGGCCTCTGGAAACACCATATATTTT.

The chain has TRBV10-3 and TRBJ2-7, with D possibly matching TRBD1 (6 bases). Between the trimmed V and J ends, which lost 6 bases and 7 bases, there was a span of 19 bases. From germline, CDR1 is ENHRY and CDR2 SYGVKD. The CDR3 is 14 residues long. CDR3: CAIRDLDRPWEQYF. The CDR3 DNA sequence: TGTGCCATCAGGGACTTAGACAGGCCTTGGGAGCAGTACTTC.

This clone appeared a few times. The CDR3 spells CATSRGSPGQGIYEQYF. CDR3 coding DNA: TGTGCCACCAGCAGAGGATCCCCAGGACAGGGAATATACGAGCAGTACTTC. V usage is TRBV15 and J usage is TRBJ2-7, with 8 nucleotides matching TRBD1. Germline-derived CDR1 and CDR2 are LNHNV and YYDKDF (reference sequence). There are 17 residues in the CDR3. Unmatched junction bases numbered 12, after V lost 1 base and J lost 4 bases.

The gene calls are TRBV5-1 and TRBJ2-7; a possible D gene is TRBD1 (5 bases). With 4 bases removed from V and 6 bases from J, the gap between germline ends came to 20 bases. The CDR3 extends over 15 amino acids. Germline loops: CDR1 SGHRS, CDR2 YFSETQ. CDR3 DNA: TGCGCCAGCAGCCCCTTCTGGCCGGTTAGGGGCGAGCAGTACTTC. Residues: CASSPFWPVRGEQYF. Full variable domain (outside the CDR3, taken from reference TRBV5-1 and TRBJ2-7): KAGVTQTPRYLIKTRGQQVTLSCSPISGHRSVSWYQQTPGQGLQFLFEYFSETQRNKGNFPGRFSGRQFSNSRSEMNVSTLELGDSALYLCASSPFWPVRGEQYFGPGTRLTVT.

This chain uses TRBV29-1 with TRBJ2-5, with a weak D call TRBD2 (5 bases). Trimming cost V 7 bases and J 5 bases, with 8 bases left between them. CDR1 is SQVTM, CDR2 ANQGSEA, per germline. The CDR3 runs to 10 residues. CDR3 loop: CSAGMETQYF. Written as DNA, the CDR3 is TGCAGCGCCGGGATGGAGACCCAGTACTTC.

The chain uses TRBV19 and TRBJ2-1; TRBD1 agrees at 9 bases. From germline, CDR1 is LNHDA and CDR2 SQIVND (reference sequence). J was trimmed by 3 bases and V by 3 bases; bases with no gene match: 3. The CDR3 contains 15 residues. The CDR3 nucleotides are TGTGCCAGTAGTATTCGGGGACAGGGCTACAATGAGCAGTTCTTC. Protein product: CASSIRGQGYNEQFF.

There are a few counts of this clone. The CDR3 spells CASSPGLAGGPRQETQYF. Written as DNA, the CDR3 is TGTGCCAGCAGTCCTGGACTAGCGGGAGGGCCGCGACAAGAGACCCAGTACTTC. The chain joins TRBV7-2 to TRBJ2-5; 15 bases are shared with TRBD2. Trimming removed 6 bases from V and 2 bases from J; junction bases left unmatched: 10. There are 18 residues in the CDR3. In germline, CDR1 is SGHTA, CDR2 FQGNSA.

This chain uses TRBV27 with TRBJ1-2; a weak D match, TRBD1 (6 bases). The CDR3 length is 16 residues. Germline values: CDR1 MNHEY, CDR2 SMNVEV (reference sequence). With 2 bases removed from V and 4 bases from J, the gap between germline ends came to 17 bases. CDR3 protein: CASSLRGAGTIYGYTF. CDR3 DNA: TGTGCCAGCAGTTTAAGGGGGGCCGGGACGATCTATGGCTACACCTTC.

The chain has TRBV4-2 and TRBJ2-1; TRBD2 matches 7 bases. Germline V CDR1 and CDR2: LGHNA, YNFKEQ. V trimming: 0 bases; J trimming: 0 bases; junction bases outside the gene matches: 2. This CDR3 comprises 16 residues. The CDR3 sequence: CASSQESGGSYNEQFF. The CDR3 DNA reads TGTGCCAGCAGCCAAGAGTCGGGGGGCTCCTACAATGAGCAGTTCTTC.

With respect to this clone: Other nucleotide sequences from this sample produce the same CDR3. This chain's CDR3 is CASRTLNTEAFF. For the CDR3, the DNA is TGTGCCAGCCGTACACTGAACACTGAAGCTTTCTTT. The gene calls are TRBV28 and TRBJ1-1; D not certain. This CDR3 spans 12 amino acids. The V gene's germline CDR1 is MDHEN and CDR2 SYDVKM. V gave up 8 bases and J gave up 0 bases, with 7 bases separating them. Full variable domain (missing parts from reference TRBV28 and TRBJ1-1): DVKVTQSSRYLVKRTGEKVFLECVQDMDHENMFWYRQDPGLGLRLIYFSYDVKMKEKGDIPEGYSVSREKKERFSLILESASTNQTSMYLCASRTLNTEAFFGQGTRLTVV.

The rearrangement links TRBV28 to TRBJ2-4; TRBD2 aligns across 7 bases. This CDR3 is built from 14 residues. V lost 2 bases and J lost 8; bases outside the gene matches: 6. Per the germline V gene, CDR1 is MDHEN and CDR2 is SYDVKM. The CDR3 here is CASSLPAGDDIQYF. The DNA for the CDR3 is TGTGCCAGCAGTTTACCGGCGGGAGATGACATTCAGTACTTC.

This chain links TRBV7-8 with TRBJ2-7; 9 bases fit TRBD2. The germline CDR1 and CDR2 sequences are SGHVS and FQNEAQ. The CDR3 is 13 amino acids. V gave up 3 bases and J gave up 5 bases; unmatched junction bases: 2. CDR3 in amino acids: CASSLASGNEQYF. In DNA, the CDR3 is TGTGCCAGCAGCTTGGCTAGCGGGAACGAGCAGTACTTC. The full variable domain, rest sourced from reference TRBV7-8 and TRBJ2-7, is GAGVSQSPRYKVAKRGQDVALRCDPISGHVSLFWYQQALGQGPEFLTYFQNEAQLDKSGLPSDRFFAERPEGSVSTLKIQRTQQEDSAVYLCASSLASGNEQYFGPGTRLTVT.

Details on this clone: With a far larger clone one base away, a read error is the likely cause. Other DNA sequences from this sample encode an identical CDR3 as well. The chain has TRBV6-1 and TRBJ2-3; 8 nucleotides line up with TRBD1. The CDR3 length is 15 residues. The germline V gene has CDR1 MNHNS and CDR2 SASEGT. The CDR3 nucleotides read TGTGCCAGCGGATCCGGGACAGGACTCACAGATACGCAGTACTTT. Translation gives CASGSGTGLTDTQYF.

J is TRBJ2-7 and V is TRBV4-2; TRBD1 is a possible D gene (5 bases). Trimming cost V 0 bases and J 1 base, with 7 bases left between them. This CDR3 has 14 residues. The V gene's germline CDR1 is LGHNA and CDR2 YNFKEQ. CDR3 sequence reads: CASSQETDSYEQYF. The CDR3 region has the DNA TGTGCCAGCAGCCAAGAGACAGATTCCTACGAGCAGTACTTC.

J is TRBJ1-2 and V is TRBV15; unclear D gene. Deletions cut 0 bases from V and 8 bases from J, with 13 bases between. Per germline, CDR1 LNHNV and CDR2 YYDKDF (reference sequence). The length of the CDR3 is 14 residues. CDR3 sequence: CATSRDRGSEGYTF. In DNA, the CDR3 is TGTGCCACCAGCAGAGATCGAGGGAGCGAGGGCTACACCTTC.

V usage is TRBV29-1 and J usage is TRBJ2-5; D might be TRBD1 or TRBD2, each matching 5 bases. CDR3 size: 17 residues. CDR1 and CDR2 (germline): SQVTM, ANQGSEA. V lost 5 bases and J 0 bases, leaving 22 bases between the germline ends. DNA for the CDR3: TGCAGCGTTCACGGGGCCAGTTGGAGCGGACACCAAGAGACCCAGTACTTC. Amino acid sequence: CSVHGASWSGHQETQYF.

This clone has at least ten counts. The V gene is TRBV27, the J gene TRBJ2-7, with 7 bases identical to TRBD2. J gave up 6 bases and V 5 bases, and 7 bases lay outside the gene matches. From germline, CDR1 is MNHEY and CDR2 SMNVEV (reference sequence). The CDR3 is 13 residues long. CDR3 in amino acids: CASSPSWEGEQYF. The DNA of the CDR3 is TGTGCCAGCAGTCCCTCCTGGGAGGGCGAGCAGTACTTC.

J is TRBJ2-7 and V is TRBV19; D gene uncertain. The CDR3 consists of 15 residues. The germline V gene has CDR1 LNHDA and CDR2 SQIVND (reference sequence). V was clipped by 5 bases and J by 5 bases, with 19 bases between them. CDR3 sequence reads: CASSPLEGNRNEQYF. The CDR3, as DNA: TGTGCCAGTAGTCCCCTGGAAGGGAATCGGAACGAGCAGTACTTC.

This chain uses TRBV14 with TRBJ2-1; 14 bases match TRBD2. The CDR3 runs 18 residues. Germline V gives CDR1 SGHDN, CDR2 FVKESK. V lost 3 bases to trimming and J lost 7 bases; unmatched junction nucleotides: 11. CDR3 in amino acids: CASSQRPGTSGSGNEQFF. CDR3 sequence (DNA): TGTGCCAGCAGCCAGAGACCCGGGACTAGCGGGAGTGGTAATGAGCAGTTCTTC.

This clone came up many times. The gene calls are TRBV6-5 and TRBJ1-2; D perhaps matches TRBD1 (5 bases). Trimming took off 0 bases at V and 1 base at J, with 12 bases between the two ends. In germline, CDR1 is MNHEY, CDR2 SVGAGI. The CDR3 is 16 amino acids. The CDR3: CASSYSPGDSNYGYTF. The CDR3 bases are TGTGCCAGCAGTTACTCTCCCGGAGACAGTAACTATGGCTACACCTTC.

This rearrangement joins TRBV27 to TRBJ2-1, with D tentatively TRBD1 (5 bases). CDR3 size: 14 residues. The V gene's germline CDR1 is MNHEY and CDR2 SMNVEV (reference sequence). The V and J ends lost 2 bases and 2 bases respectively, with 7 bases between them. The CDR3 loop reads CASSLGATYNEQFF. CDR3 DNA: TGTGCCAGCAGTTTAGGGGCTACCTACAATGAGCAGTTCTTC.